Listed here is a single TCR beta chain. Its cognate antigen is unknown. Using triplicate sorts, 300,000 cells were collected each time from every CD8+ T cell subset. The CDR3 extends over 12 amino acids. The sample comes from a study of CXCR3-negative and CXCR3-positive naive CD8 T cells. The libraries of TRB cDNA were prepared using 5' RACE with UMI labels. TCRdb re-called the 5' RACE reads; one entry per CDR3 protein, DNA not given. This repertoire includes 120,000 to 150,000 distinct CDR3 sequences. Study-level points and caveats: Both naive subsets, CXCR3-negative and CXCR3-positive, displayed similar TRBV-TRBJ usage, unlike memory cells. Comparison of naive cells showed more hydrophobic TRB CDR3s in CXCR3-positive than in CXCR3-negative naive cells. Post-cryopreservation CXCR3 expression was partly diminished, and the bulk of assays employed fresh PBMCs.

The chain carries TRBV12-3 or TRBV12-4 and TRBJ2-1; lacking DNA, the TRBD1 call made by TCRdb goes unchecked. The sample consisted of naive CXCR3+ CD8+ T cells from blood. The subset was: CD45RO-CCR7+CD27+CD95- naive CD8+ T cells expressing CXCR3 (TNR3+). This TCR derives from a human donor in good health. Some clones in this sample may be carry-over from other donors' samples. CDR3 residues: CASSPPGPVQFF.